The 21 T cell receptor beta chains presented below share a single source sample, sequenced in a study of shared clonotypes between healthy human individuals. Produced via immunoSEQ multiplex PCR; TCRdb's table is partial and in-frame only. The repertoire holds around 990,000 clones, with 70% to 80% as singletons. The source material was memory CD4+ T cells from PBMCs. Documented subset: CD45RA-negative fraction. The receptors derive from a man between 18 and 35 years old in good health. Some clones in this sample may be carry-over from other donors' samples.

The rearrangement joins TRBV19 to TRBJ2-5, with a tentative D call TRBD2 (5 bases). Trimming took off 1 base at V and 5 bases at J, with 5 bases between the two ends. Germline CDR1 and CDR2: LNHDA and SQIVND (reference sequence). This CDR3 spans 12 amino acids. CDR3 in DNA: TGTGCCAGTAGTATAGGAGGGGAGACCCAGTACTTC. Amino acids: CASSIGGETQYF.

This clone was found many times. The chain combines TRBV5-1 with TRBJ2-6; D not resolved. With 0 bases removed from V and 0 bases from J, the gap between germline ends came to 13 bases. The CDR3 loop spans 18 amino acids. Germline values: CDR1 SGHRS, CDR2 YFSETQ. CDR3 nucleotide sequence: TGCGCCAGCAGCTTGGCCGGTTCACTCAACTCTGGGGCCAACGTCCTGACTTTC. Translation gives CASSLAGSLNSGANVLTF.

The V and J genes are TRBV7-9 and TRBJ2-7, with 10 bases identical to TRBD2. The CDR3 covers 15 residues. Germline assignment: CDR1 SEHNR and CDR2 FQNEAQ (reference sequence). J was trimmed by 3 bases and V by 5 bases; bases with no gene match: 7. The CDR3 nucleotides read TGTGCCAGCAGCCGCTCCGGGACTAGCGTCTACGAGCAGTACTTC. Encoded protein: CASSRSGTSVYEQYF.

The chain couples TRBV10-3 to TRBJ2-7; 7 bases agree with TRBD2. J lost 6 bases, V lost 4 bases, and 9 bases had no gene match. This CDR3 spans 14 amino acids. From germline, CDR1 is ENHRY and CDR2 SYGVKD. The CDR3, as DNA: TGTGCCATCAGTGGGGGGGGTACCCCGCGCGAGCAGTACTTC. Translated, it gives CAISGGGTPREQYF.

This chain links TRBV6-5 with TRBJ2-5; D not resolved. The CDR3 extends over 16 amino acids. CDR1 and CDR2 (germline): MNHEY, SVGAGI. V shed 0 bases and J shed 0 bases, with 11 bases lying between them. This chain's CDR3 is CASSYSSSQYQETQYF. The CDR3 DNA is TGTGCCAGCAGTTACTCGAGCAGCCAGTACCAAGAGACCCAGTACTTC.

CDR3 protein: CAWSRVGNYNEQFF. CDR3 DNA sequence: TGTGCCTGGAGTCGAGTCGGGAACTACAATGAGCAGTTCTTC. The V gene is TRBV30, the J gene TRBJ2-1; D is possibly TRBD2 (5 bases). Trimming removed 2 bases from V and 3 bases from J, with 11 bases in between. Germline CDR1 is GTSNPN and CDR2 is SVGIG (reference sequence). The length of the CDR3 is 14 residues.

As regards this clone: Other DNA sequences in the sample encode the same CDR3. The rearrangement links TRBV19 to TRBJ2-7; TRBD1 aligns across 10 bases. The CDR3 length is 15 residues. The ends lost 6 bases at V and 4 bases at J; junction bases unmatched: 9. Germline-derived CDR1 and CDR2 are LNHDA and SQIVND (reference sequence). The CDR3 nucleotides are TGTGCCAGTAGCGCACCGGGACAGGGGTTTTACGAGCAGTACTTC. It codes for CASSAPGQGFYEQYF. The full variable domain, its missing parts supplied by reference TRBV19 and TRBJ2-7, is DGGITQSPKYLFRKEGQNVTLSCEQNLNHDAMYWYRQDPGQGLRLIYYSQIVNDFQKGDIAEGYSVSREKKESFPLTVTSAQKNPTAFYLCASSAPGQGFYEQYFGPGTRLTVT.

The chain recombines TRBV11-3 with TRBJ2-7, with D possibly matching TRBD2 (5 bases). V was shortened by 5 bases and J by 0 bases, with 20 bases between the two germline ends. CDR1 and CDR2 from the germline V gene are SGHNT and YENEEA. The CDR3 covers 17 residues. CDR3 nucleotides: TGTGCCAGCAGCACAAAAAGACCGGAGGTACTCTCCTACGAGCAGTACTTC. Translation gives CASSTKRPEVLSYEQYF.

This clone was counted between two and nine times. The CDR3 protein is CASSDRPNEQFF. The DNA for the CDR3 is TGTGCCAGCAGTGACCGCCCCAATGAGCAGTTCTTC. The chain is built from TRBV6-5 and TRBJ2-1; D is uncertain. This CDR3 comprises 12 residues. Per germline, CDR1 MNHEY and CDR2 SVGAGI. V lost 5 bases and J lost 6, with 8 bases in between.

The chain has TRBV6-4 and TRBJ2-2; D is ambiguous. Trimming removed 11 bases from V and 3 bases from J, with 16 bases in between. The CDR3 runs 14 residues. CDR1 and CDR2 from the germline V gene are MRHNA and SNTAGT. The CDR3 protein is CASRVGIDTGELFF. DNA of the CDR3: TGTGCCTCCCGTGTGGGGATCGACACCGGGGAGCTGTTTTTT.

This clone was counted once. This chain connects TRBV5-8 to TRBJ1-2; 9 bases match TRBD1. Trimming took 0 bases from V and 6 from J; bases not matched to a gene: 3. The CDR3 spans 14 residues. Germline CDR1 is SGHTS and CDR2 is YDEGEE. CDR3 region: CASSLAWTGDGYTF. The CDR3 DNA is TGTGCCAGCAGCTTGGCCTGGACAGGGGATGGCTACACCTTC. Full variable domain (rest looked up from reference TRBV5-8 and TRBJ1-2): EAGVTQSPTHLIKTRGQQATLRCSPISGHTSVYWYQQALGLGLQFLLWYDEGEERNRGNFPPRFSGRQFPNYSSELNVNALELEDSALYLCASSLAWTGDGYTFGSGTRLTVV.

Notes on this clone: This sample also contains other DNA sequences that code for the same CDR3. The chain recombines TRBV18 with TRBJ2-7; TRBD2 is a possible D gene (5 bases). V was cut by 2 bases and J by 0 bases, with 11 bases left in between. This CDR3 comprises 15 residues. Germline values: CDR1 KGHSH, CDR2 LQKENI. CDR3 sequence reads: CASSPTSGSSYEQYF. CDR3 sequence (DNA): TGTGCCAGCTCACCAACAAGCGGAAGCTCCTACGAGCAGTACTTC.

CDR3: CASSSRDRTDTQYF. In DNA, the CDR3 is TGTGCCAGCAGCTCCCGGGACCGCACAGATACGCAGTATTTT. The chain combines TRBV5-4 with TRBJ2-3, with D tentatively TRBD1 or TRBD2 (5 bases each). The germline V gene has CDR1 SGHNT and CDR2 YYREEE (reference sequence). Trimming pared 3 bases from V and 1 base from J, leaving 9 bases between. The CDR3 has 14 residues.

Turning to this clone: In the same sample, other DNA sequences code for this CDR3. The chain is built from TRBV6-1 and TRBJ1-4; D possibly corresponds to TRBD1 (6 bases). The germline V gene has CDR1 MNHNS and CDR2 SASEGT. The CDR3 runs to 15 residues. V was shortened by 3 bases and J by 1 base, with 9 bases between the two germline ends. CDR3 residues: CASSELTGTNEKLFF. The CDR3 DNA follows: TGTGCCAGCAGTGAGTTGACAGGAACTAATGAAAAACTGTTTTTT.

A remark on this clone: Different DNA sequences within this sample yield the same CDR3. This chain links TRBV5-1 with TRBJ2-1; D gene ambiguous. The CDR3 spans 12 residues. The V gene lost 0 bases and the J gene lost 6 bases, with 4 bases spanning the gap. Per germline, CDR1 SGHRS and CDR2 YFSETQ. CDR3 in amino acids: CASSLEGNEQFF. Written as DNA, the CDR3 is TGCGCCAGCAGCTTGGAGGGCAATGAGCAGTTCTTC.

V is TRBV7-2 and J is TRBJ2-3; 7 positions agree with TRBD2. CDR1 SGHTA and CDR2 FQGNSA come from the germline V gene. This CDR3 has 14 amino acids. The trim removed 0 bases at V and 4 bases at J, leaving 1 base unmatched. CDR3 DNA sequence: TGTGCCAGCAGCTTAGCAGGGAGGGCAGATACGCAGTATTTT. This codes for CASSLAGRADTQYF.

The chain combines TRBV6-1 with TRBJ1-5; TRBD1 matches 7 bases. This CDR3 has 14 residues. With V trimmed by 6 bases and J by 6 bases, 8 bases remained unmatched. Germline V gene data show CDR1 as MNHNS and CDR2 as SASEGT. The DNA for the CDR3 is TGTGCCAGCAGCGCGGACAGGTGGGGTCAGCCCCAGCATTTT. Translating gives CASSADRWGQPQHF.

The chain combines TRBV29-1 with TRBJ2-2; TRBD1 matches at 7 bases. V gave up 5 bases and J gave up 4 bases; unmatched junction bases: 10. The CDR3 sequence is 15 residues long. Germline CDR1 SQVTM, CDR2 ANQGSEA. DNA of the CDR3: TGCAGCGTTAAGCTATGGCAGGGGGTCACCGGGGAGCTGTTTTTT. It specifies CSVKLWQGVTGELFF.

The chain has TRBV15 and TRBJ2-3, with a tentative D call TRBD2 (5 bases). Trimming shortened V by 2 bases and J by 4 bases, and 19 bases separated the two germline ends. CDR1 and CDR2 from the germline V gene are LNHNV and YYDKDF (reference sequence). The CDR3 consists of 17 residues. The CDR3 DNA is TGTGCCACCAGCAGAACCTCAGACTACAGCCGGCCAGATACGCAGTATTTT. Its translation is CATSRTSDYSRPDTQYF. Using reference TRBV15 and TRBJ2-3 for the parts outside the CDR3, the full variable domain is DAMVIQNPRYQVTQFGKPVTLSCSQTLNHNVMYWYQQKSSQAPKLLFHYYDKDFNNEADTPDNFQSRRPNTSFCFLDIRSPGLGDTAMYLCATSRTSDYSRPDTQYFGPGTRLTVL.

Concerning this clone: A much larger clone is a single base away; this may be a read error. The sample has other DNA sequences that encode this CDR3 too. The chain joins TRBV11-2 to TRBJ2-5; D not resolved. The CDR3 is 11 residues long. CDR1 is SGHAT, CDR2 FQNNGV, per germline. V lost 3 bases and J lost 5, with 4 bases in between. CDR3 residues: CASSFSETQYF. For the CDR3, the DNA is TGTGCCAGCAGCTTTTCGGAGACCCAGTACTTC.

The rearrangement links TRBV6-1 to TRBJ1-5, with D tentatively TRBD1 (5 bases). This CDR3 comprises 15 residues. Germline CDR1 and CDR2: MNHNS and SASEGT. V lost 0 bases and J 5 bases, leaving 11 bases between the germline ends. This chain's CDR3 is CASSEAGGADQPQHF. For the CDR3, the DNA is TGTGCCAGCAGTGAAGCGGGAGGGGCCGATCAGCCCCAGCATTTT.